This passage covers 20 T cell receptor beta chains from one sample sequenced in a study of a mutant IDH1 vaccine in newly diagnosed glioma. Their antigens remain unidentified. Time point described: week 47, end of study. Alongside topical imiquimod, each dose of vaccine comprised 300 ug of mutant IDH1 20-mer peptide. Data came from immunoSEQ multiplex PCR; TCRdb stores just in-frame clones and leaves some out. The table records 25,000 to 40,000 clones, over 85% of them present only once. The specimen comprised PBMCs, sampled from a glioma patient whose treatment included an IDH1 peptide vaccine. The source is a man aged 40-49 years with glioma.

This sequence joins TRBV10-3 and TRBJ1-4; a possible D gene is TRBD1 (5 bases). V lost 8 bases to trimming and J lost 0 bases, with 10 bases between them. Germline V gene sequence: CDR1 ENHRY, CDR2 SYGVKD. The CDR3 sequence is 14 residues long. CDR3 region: CAIRGGPTNEKLFF. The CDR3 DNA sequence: TGTGCCATCCGGGGGGGTCCAACTAATGAAAAACTGTTTTTT.

CDR3 nucleotide sequence: TGTGCCATCAGTGAGTCTAGGACAGGGGCGGGGTTGAACACTGAAGCTTTCTTT. The encoded protein is CAISESRTGAGLNTEAFF. The V and J genes are TRBV10-3 and TRBJ1-1, with 9 bases lining up with TRBD1. V was clipped by 0 bases and J by 0 bases; unmatched bases: 8. This CDR3 is built from 18 residues. Germline CDR1 reads ENHRY; CDR2 reads SYGVKD.

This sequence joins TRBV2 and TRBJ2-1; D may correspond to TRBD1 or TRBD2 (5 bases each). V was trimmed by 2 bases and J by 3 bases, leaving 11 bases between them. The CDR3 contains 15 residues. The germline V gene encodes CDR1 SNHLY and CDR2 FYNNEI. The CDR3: CASSERGVLYNEQFF. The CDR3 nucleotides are TGTGCCAGCAGTGAAAGGGGAGTTCTCTACAATGAGCAGTTCTTC.

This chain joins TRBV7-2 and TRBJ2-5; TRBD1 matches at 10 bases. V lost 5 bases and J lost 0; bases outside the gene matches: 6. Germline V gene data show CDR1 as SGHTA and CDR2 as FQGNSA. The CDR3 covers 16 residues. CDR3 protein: CASSAGTGANQETQYF. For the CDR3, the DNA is TGTGCCAGCAGCGCCGGGACAGGGGCTAACCAAGAGACCCAGTACTTC.

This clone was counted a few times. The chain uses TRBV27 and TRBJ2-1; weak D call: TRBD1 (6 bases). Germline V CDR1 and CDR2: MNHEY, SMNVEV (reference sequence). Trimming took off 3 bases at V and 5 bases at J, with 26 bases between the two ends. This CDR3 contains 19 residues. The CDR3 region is CASSLRGSDGALRNNEQFF. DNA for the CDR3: TGTGCCAGCAGTTTGAGGGGGTCGGATGGAGCGTTACGTAACAATGAGCAGTTCTTC.

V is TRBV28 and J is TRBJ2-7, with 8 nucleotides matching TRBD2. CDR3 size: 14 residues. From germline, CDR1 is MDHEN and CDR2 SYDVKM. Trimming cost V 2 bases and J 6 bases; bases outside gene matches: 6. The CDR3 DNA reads TGTGCCAGCAGTTTACCCGGGACTAGGTTCGAGCAGTACTTC. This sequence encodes CASSLPGTRFEQYF.

In nucleotides, the CDR3 is TGCGCCAGCAGCCGCGGACTTTATCCCCCCGAAAAACTGTTTTTT. Amino acid sequence: CASSRGLYPPEKLFF. The chain combines TRBV4-1 with TRBJ1-4, with D unclear. Trimming removed 4 bases at V and 8 bases at J, with 17 bases between. CDR3 length: 15 amino acids. In germline, CDR1 is MGHRA, CDR2 YSYEKL.

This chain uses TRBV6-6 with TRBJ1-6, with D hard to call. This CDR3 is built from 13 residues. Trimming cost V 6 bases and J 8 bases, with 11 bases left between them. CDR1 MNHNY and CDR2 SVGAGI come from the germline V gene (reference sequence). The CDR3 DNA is TGTGCCAGCAGCACCGCTCTGGATTCACCCCTCCACTTT. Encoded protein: CASSTALDSPLHF.

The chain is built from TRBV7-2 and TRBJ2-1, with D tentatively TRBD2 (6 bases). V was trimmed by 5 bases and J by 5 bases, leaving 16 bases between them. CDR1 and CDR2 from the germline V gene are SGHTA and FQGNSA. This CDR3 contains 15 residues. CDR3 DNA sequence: TGTGCCAGCAGCCCCTCCGGGGCGGGGAACAATGAGCAGTTCTTC. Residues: CASSPSGAGNNEQFF.

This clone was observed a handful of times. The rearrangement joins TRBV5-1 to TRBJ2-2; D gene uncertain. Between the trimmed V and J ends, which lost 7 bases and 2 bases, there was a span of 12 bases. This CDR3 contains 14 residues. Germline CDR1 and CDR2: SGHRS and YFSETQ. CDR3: CASGSSVNTGELFF. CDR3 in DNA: TGCGCCAGCGGGTCCAGCGTCAACACCGGGGAGCTGTTTTTT.

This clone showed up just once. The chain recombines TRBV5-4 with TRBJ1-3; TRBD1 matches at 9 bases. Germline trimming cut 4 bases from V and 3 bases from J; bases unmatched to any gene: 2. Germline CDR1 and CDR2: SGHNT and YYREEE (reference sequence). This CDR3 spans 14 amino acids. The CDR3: CASSPDRGGNTIYF. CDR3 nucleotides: TGTGCCAGCAGCCCGGACAGGGGTGGAAACACCATATATTTT.

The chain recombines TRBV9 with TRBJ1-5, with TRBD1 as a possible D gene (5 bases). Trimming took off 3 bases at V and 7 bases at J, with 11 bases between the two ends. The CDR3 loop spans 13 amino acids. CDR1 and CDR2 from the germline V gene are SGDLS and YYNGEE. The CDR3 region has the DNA TGTGCCAGCAGCGCCCAGGGTGGGCAGCCCCAGCATTTT. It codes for CASSAQGGQPQHF. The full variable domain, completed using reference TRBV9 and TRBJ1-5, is DSGVTQTPKHLITATGQRVTLRCSPRSGDLSVYWYQQSLDQGLQFLIQYYNGEERAKGNILERFSAQQFPDLHSELNLSSLELGDSALYFCASSAQGGQPQHFGDGTRLSIL.

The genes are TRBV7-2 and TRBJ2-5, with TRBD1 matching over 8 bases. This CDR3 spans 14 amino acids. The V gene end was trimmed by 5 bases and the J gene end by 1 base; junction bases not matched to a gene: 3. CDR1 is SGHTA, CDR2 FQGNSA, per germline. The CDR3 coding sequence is TGTGCCAGCAGCCCCGGGACAGGCCAAGAGACCCAGTACTTC. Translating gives CASSPGTGQETQYF.

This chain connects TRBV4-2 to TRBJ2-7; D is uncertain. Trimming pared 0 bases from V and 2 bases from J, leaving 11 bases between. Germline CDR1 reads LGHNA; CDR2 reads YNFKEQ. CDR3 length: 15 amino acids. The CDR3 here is CASSQEAGATYEQYF. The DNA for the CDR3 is TGTGCCAGCAGCCAAGAGGCAGGCGCAACCTACGAGCAGTACTTC.

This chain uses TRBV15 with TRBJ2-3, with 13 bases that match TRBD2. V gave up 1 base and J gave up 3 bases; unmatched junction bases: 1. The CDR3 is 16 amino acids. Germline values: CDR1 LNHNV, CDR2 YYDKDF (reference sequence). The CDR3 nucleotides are TGTGCCACCAGCAGAGGGACTAGCGGGAGAACAGATACGCAGTATTTT. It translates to CATSRGTSGRTDTQYF. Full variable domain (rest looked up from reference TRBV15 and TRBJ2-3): DAMVIQNPRYQVTQFGKPVTLSCSQTLNHNVMYWYQQKSSQAPKLLFHYYDKDFNNEADTPDNFQSRRPNTSFCFLDIRSPGLGDTAMYLCATSRGTSGRTDTQYFGPGTRLTVL.

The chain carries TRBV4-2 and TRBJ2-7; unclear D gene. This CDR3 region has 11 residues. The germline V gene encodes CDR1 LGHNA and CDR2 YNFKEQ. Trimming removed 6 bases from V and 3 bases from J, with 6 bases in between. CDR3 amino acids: CASSSNYEQYF. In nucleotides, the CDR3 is TGTGCCAGCAGTTCAAACTACGAGCAGTACTTC.

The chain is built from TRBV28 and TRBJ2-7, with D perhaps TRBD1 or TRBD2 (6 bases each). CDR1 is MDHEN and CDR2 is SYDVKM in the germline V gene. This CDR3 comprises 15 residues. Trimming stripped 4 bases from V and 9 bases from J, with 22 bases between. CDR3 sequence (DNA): TGTGCCAGCAGTTCCGCGGGACAAGGATCAGGTGGGCAGTACTTC. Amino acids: CASSSAGQGSGGQYF. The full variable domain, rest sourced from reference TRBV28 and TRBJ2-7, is DVKVTQSSRYLVKRTGEKVFLECVQDMDHENMFWYRQDPGLGLRLIYFSYDVKMKEKGDIPEGYSVSREKKERFSLILESASTNQTSMYLCASSSAGQGSGGQYFGPGTRLTVT.

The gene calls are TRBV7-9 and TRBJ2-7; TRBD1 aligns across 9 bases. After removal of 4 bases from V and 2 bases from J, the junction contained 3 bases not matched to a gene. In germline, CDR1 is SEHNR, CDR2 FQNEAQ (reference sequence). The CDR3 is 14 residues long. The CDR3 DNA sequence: TGTGCCAGCAGCTCGGACAGGGGAACCTACGAGCAGTACTTC. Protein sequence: CASSSDRGTYEQYF.

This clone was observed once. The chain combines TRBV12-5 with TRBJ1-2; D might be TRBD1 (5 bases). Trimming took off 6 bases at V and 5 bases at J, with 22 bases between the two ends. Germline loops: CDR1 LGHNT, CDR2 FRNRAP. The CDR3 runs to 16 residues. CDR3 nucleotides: TGTGCTAGTGGGGCCAACGCAGGAGGGGATGTGTATGGCTACACCTTC. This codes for CASGANAGGDVYGYTF.

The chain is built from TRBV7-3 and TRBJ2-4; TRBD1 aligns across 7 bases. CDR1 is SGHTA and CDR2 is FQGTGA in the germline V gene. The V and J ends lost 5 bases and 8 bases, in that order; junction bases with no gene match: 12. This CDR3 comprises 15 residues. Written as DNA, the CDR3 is TGTGCCAGCAGCCTAGAGGGACAGTCCGGGGACATTCAGTACTTC. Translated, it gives CASSLEGQSGDIQYF. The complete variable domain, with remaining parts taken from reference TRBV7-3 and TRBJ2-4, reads GAGVSQTPSNKVTEKGKYVELRCDPISGHTALYWYRQSLGQGPEFLIYFQGTGAADDSGLPNDRFFAVRPEGSVSTLKIQRTERGDSAVYLCASSLEGQSGDIQYFGAGTRLSVL.